One and the same sample provided the 2 T cell receptor beta chains below, sequenced in a study of identical twins. TCRdb used MiXCR to reprocess the 5' RACE reads, holding one entry per CDR3 protein. The table records approximately 600,000 distinct CDR3 sequences, just under 10% of them present only once. These same records also appear under a second study, on yellow fever vaccine responses in identical twins.

The sequencing sample was made of PBMCs. These receptors originate from a woman under 30 in good health.

This clonotype has at least ten counts. The V and J genes are TRBV6-4 and TRBJ2-3; the match to TRBD1 covers 7 bases. Germline V lookup: CDR1 MRHNA, CDR2 SNTAGT. The CDR3 has 15 amino acids. V gave up 5 bases and J gave up 1 base; unmatched junction bases: 6. The CDR3 DNA is TGTGCCAGCAGTCCCTCAACAGGGGGCACAGATACGCAGTATTTT. Translated, it gives CASSPSTGGTDTQYF.

This clonotype was observed a few times. The genes are TRBV10-3 and TRBJ2-5; 9 bases are shared with TRBD1. There are 14 residues in the CDR3. Trimming at V came to 7 bases and at J to 4 bases, leaving 7 bases not matched to a gene. Germline lookup yields CDR1 ENHRY and CDR2 SYGVKD. CDR3 bases: TGTGCCATCACTCCGACAGGGGGAAGAGAGACCCAGTACTTC. Translating it yields CAITPTGGRETQYF.